The clone carrying this T cell receptor (beta chain) was detected ten times or more. Its antigen is undetermined. The data are from a study of Graves' ophthalmopathy and Graves' hyperthyroidism. The germline gives CDR1 SEHNR, CDR2 FQNEAQ (reference sequence). CDR3 size: 13 residues. V was trimmed by 4 bases and J by 2 bases, leaving 8 bases between them. No donor had other autoimmune disease, uncontrolled infection, pregnancy or lactation. Study-level points and caveats: Blood samples also showed most expanded thyroid clonotypes exceeding 0.001 frequency.

Amplification of the TCR beta CDR3 regions used RNA transcripts (as template). RT-PCR in the first round used HTBI primers; a second-round multiplex PCR followed. TCRdb analysed the multiplex PCR reads with MiXCR anew, one entry per CDR3 protein. The sample has approximately 480,000 distinct CDR3 sequences, under 15% seen once. Material: blood. This clonotype was obtained from a woman in her twenties or thirties with Graves' ophthalmopathy. The V call is TRBV7-9, the J call TRBJ1-2; D not resolved. This CDR3 is CASSSDVNYGYTF. For the CDR3, the DNA is TGTGCCAGCAGCTCGGACGTCAACTATGGCTACACCTTC.